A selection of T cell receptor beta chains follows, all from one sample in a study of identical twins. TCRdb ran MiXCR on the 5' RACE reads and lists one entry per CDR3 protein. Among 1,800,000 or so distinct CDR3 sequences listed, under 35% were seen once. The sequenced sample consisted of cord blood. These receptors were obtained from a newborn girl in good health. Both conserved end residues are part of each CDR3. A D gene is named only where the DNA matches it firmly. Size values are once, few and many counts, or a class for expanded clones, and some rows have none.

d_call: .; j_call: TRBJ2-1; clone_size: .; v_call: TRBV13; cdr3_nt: TGTGCCAGCAGCTTAGACGCGGCTCGGGCAGGTGAGCAGTTCTTC; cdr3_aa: CASSLDAARAGEQFF
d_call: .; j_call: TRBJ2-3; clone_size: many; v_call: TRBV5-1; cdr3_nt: TGTGCCAGCAGTTTCGGGACATCTAGCACAGATACGCAGTATTTT; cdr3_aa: CASSFGTSSTDTQYF
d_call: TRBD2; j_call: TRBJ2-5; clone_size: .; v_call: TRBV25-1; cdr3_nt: TGTGCCAGCAGTACTCCGGGGACTAGCAATGAGCAGTACTTC; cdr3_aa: CASSTPGTSNEQYF
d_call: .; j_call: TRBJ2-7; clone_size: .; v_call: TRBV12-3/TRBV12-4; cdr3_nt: TGTGCCAGCAGTTTAGCGCGCAGGGTCAATGAGCAGTACTTC; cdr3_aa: CASSLARRVNEQYF
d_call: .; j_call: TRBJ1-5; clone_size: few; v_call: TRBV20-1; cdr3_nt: TGCAGTGCTAGTCCCCTGGACGTCCTGCGAGGTCAGCCCCAGCATTTT; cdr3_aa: CSASPLDVLRGQPQHF
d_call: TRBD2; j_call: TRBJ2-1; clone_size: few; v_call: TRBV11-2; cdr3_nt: TGTGCCAGCAGCTGGAGCGGGAGGGAGCAGTTCTTC; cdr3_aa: CASSWSGREQFF
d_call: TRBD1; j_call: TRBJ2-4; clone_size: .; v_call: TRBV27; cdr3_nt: TGTGCCAGCAGCCTGACAGGGGCGGTGAGCATTCAGTACTTC; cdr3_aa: CASSLTGAVSIQYF
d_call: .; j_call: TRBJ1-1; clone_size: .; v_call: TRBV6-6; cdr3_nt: TGTGCCAGCAGCCCCTCCCCCGGGACACTCACTGAAGCTTTCTTT; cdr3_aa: CASSPSPGTLTEAFF
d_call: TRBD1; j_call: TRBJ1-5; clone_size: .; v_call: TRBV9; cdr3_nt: TGTGCCAGCAGCCCCGGAACAGGGGCAGGAAATCAGCCCCAGCATTTT; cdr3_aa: CASSPGTGAGNQPQHF
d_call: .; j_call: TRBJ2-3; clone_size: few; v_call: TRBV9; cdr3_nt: TGTGCCAGCAGCCCCCCGGCGGGTGTGGATACGCAGTATTTT; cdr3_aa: CASSPPAGVDTQYF
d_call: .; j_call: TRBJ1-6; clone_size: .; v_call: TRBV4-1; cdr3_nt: TGCGCCAGCAGCCAAGCTTCGCCTCTAATTTCACCCCTCCACTTT; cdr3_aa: CASSQASPLISPLHF
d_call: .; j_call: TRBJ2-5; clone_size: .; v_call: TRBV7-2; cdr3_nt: TGTGCCAGCAGCTTTGGACAGCAGGTGGCAAGCAATGAGCAGTACTTC; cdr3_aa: CASSFGQQVASNEQYF
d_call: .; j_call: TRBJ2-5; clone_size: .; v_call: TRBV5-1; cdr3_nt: TGCGCCAGCAAGGGCTCAGTAATTGCCCCAGAGACCCAGTACTTC; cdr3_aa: CASKGSVIAPETQYF
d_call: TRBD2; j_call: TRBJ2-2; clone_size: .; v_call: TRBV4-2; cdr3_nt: TGTGCCAGCAGCCAAGGAAGCGGGGGGGCATTCGGGGAGCTGTTTTTT; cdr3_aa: CASSQGSGGAFGELFF